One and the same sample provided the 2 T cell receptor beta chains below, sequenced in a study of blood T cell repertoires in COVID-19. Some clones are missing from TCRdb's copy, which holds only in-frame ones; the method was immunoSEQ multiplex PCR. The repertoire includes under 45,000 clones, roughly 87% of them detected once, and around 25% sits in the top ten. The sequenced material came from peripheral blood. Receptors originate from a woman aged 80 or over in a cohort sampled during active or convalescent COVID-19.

CDR3 in amino acids: CASRQGNYGYTF. The CDR3 nucleotides are TGCGCCAGCAGGCAGGGTAATTATGGCTACACCTTC. The chain couples TRBV5-1 to TRBJ1-2, with a weak D call TRBD1 (5 bases). The CDR3 runs 12 residues. Trimming removed 5 bases from V and 5 bases from J, with 10 bases in between. In germline, CDR1 is SGHRS, CDR2 YFSETQ.

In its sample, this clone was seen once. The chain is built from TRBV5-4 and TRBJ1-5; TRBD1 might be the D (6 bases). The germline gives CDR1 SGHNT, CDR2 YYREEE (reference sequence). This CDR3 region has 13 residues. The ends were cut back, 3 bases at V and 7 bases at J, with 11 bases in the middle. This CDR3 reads CASSSGGGQPQHF. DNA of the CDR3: TGTGCCAGCAGCTCGGGCGGGGGCCAGCCCCAGCATTTT.